The TCR beta chain described here comes from a study of immune heterogeneity within non-small cell lung tumors. Background on the study: Tumors were classified as 4 squamous cell carcinomas, about nine non-squamous carcinomas and 1 not otherwise specified.

The authors used roughly 600 ng of bulk tumor genomic DNA per sample as template. Spaced far apart, several biopsies were taken from each primary tumor during surgery. The cohort was untreated, with newly diagnosed non-small cell lung cancer undergoing curative surgery. Overall study results and limits: Individual patients showed largely nonoverlapping sets of high-frequency T-cell receptor beta clonotypes. Significant yet moderate, the positive correlation between local T-cell clonality and local tumor mutational burden reached an R of about 0.34.

The authors amplified TCR beta CDR3 by multiplex PCR with 32 V and 13 J primers. TCRdb processed the multiplex PCR reads anew with MiXCR; each CDR3 protein has one entry. The data contain 1,500 to 2,000 distinct CDR3 sequences, approximately 50% of them seen just once; the ten biggest clones take up 15%. There are a few counts of this clonotype. Its cognate antigen is unknown. The CDR3 covers 14 residues. Trimming shortened V by 2 bases and J by 4 bases, and 9 bases separated the two germline ends. Germline V gene data show CDR1 as LGHDT and CDR2 as YNNKEL (reference sequence). The source is a man in his sixties with non-small cell lung cancer. The sample comprised lung tumor tissue. The V call is TRBV3-1, the J call TRBJ2-1; D call uncertain. The chain's CDR3 is CASSQQSGYNEQFF. CDR3 in DNA: TGTGCCAGCAGCCAACAGTCAGGATACAATGAGCAGTTCTTC.